This T cell receptor (beta chain) was retrieved from a study of T cell responses to AZD1222 COVID-19 vaccine. TCRdb's copy holds only in-frame clones and misses some; the assay was immunoSEQ multiplex PCR. The sample lists roughly 86,000 clones, more than 80% occurring once. CDR1 is MNHEY, CDR2 SVGAGI, per germline. Trimming took 0 bases from V and 11 from J; bases not matched to a gene: 9. The CDR3 spans 14 residues. About this clone: Its antigen is not identified.

Study-level findings and limits: The study found Spike-specific TCR breadth and depth rose after two AZD1222 doses. CD4 TCRs linked to vaccination spanned spike, dominating at 160-218 and 743-854. Donors were chiefly white British, with a greater number of females, and clonal diversity was perhaps underestimated.

The gene calls are TRBV6-5 and TRBJ1-1, with TRBD1 identical over 7 bases. This clonotype originated in an adult in good health. The sequencing used peripheral blood, collected on day 0 of AZD1222 vaccination. CDR3: CASSYSKGARGAFF. The DNA of the CDR3 is TGTGCCAGCAGTTACTCAAAGGGGGCCCGGGGGGCTTTCTTT.